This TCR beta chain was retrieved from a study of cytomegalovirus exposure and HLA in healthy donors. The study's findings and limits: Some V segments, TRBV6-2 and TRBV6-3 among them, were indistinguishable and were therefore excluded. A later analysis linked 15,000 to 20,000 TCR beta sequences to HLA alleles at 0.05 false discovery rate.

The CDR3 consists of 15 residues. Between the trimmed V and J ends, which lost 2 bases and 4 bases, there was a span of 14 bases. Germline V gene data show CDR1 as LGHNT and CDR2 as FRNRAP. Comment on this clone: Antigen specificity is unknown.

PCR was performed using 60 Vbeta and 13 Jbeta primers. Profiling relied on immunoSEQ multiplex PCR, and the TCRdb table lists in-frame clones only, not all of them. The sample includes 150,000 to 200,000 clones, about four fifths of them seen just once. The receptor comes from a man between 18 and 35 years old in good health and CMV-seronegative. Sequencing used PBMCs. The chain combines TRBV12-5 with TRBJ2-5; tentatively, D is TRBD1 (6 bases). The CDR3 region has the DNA TGTGCTAGTGGTTTGAAGACAGGCATCGGAGAGACCCAGTACTTC. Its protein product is CASGLKTGIGETQYF.